Below are 26 T cell receptor beta chains sequenced from a single sample in a study of beta chain features in type 1 diabetes. Of the isolated RNA, all was reverse transcribed, and so the sequenced material was expressed TCRB transcripts. Method: immunoSEQ multiplex PCR; TCRdb's copy keeps in-frame clones and lacks some. Of fewer than 30,000 clones listed, under 75% were seen once; the top ten hold about 4%. Whole-study findings and limits: TCRB CDR3s were moderately but significantly shorter in Type 1 diabetes patients in all four CD4+ subsets.

No antigen is known for these receptors. Material for sequencing was Tregs from blood. These receptors originate from a man between 18 and 29 years old with type 1 diabetes.

V gene TRBV6-6 combines with J gene TRBJ2-7; no clear D. Germline V gene lookup returns CDR1 MNHNY and CDR2 SVGAGI (reference sequence). The V and J ends lost 7 bases and 1 base respectively, with 11 bases between them. This CDR3 is built from 13 residues. DNA for the CDR3: TGTGCCAGCACTAGATCGAGGTCCTACGAGCAGTACTTC. Translating it yields CASTRSRSYEQYF.

The chain carries TRBV7-9 and TRBJ1-2; TRBD1 aligns across 10 bases. CDR1 SEHNR and CDR2 FQNEAQ come from the germline V gene (reference sequence). J lost 4 bases, V lost 5 bases, and 13 bases had no gene match. The CDR3 is 17 amino acids. The CDR3 nucleotides read TGTGCCAGCAGCCCACGGGGACAGGGGCCAGGTGTCTATGGCTACACCTTC. Protein product: CASSPRGQGPGVYGYTF.

V gene TRBV5-1 combines with J gene TRBJ1-2; 10 nucleotides align to TRBD1. Germline assignment: CDR1 SGHRS and CDR2 YFSETQ. Trimming cost V 5 bases and J 3 bases; bases outside gene matches: 4. This CDR3 has 14 residues. The CDR3 is CASRTGTGDYGYTF. Here the CDR3 DNA reads TGCGCCAGCAGGACCGGGACAGGGGACTATGGCTACACCTTC.

The chain has TRBV19 and TRBJ1-2; 7 bases fit TRBD1. CDR1 LNHDA and CDR2 SQIVND come from the germline V gene (reference sequence). CDR3 length: 13 amino acids. With 4 bases clipped from V and 4 bases from J, the junction kept 3 bases outside the gene matches. The CDR3 here is CASSTRDSYGYTF. The CDR3 DNA follows: TGTGCCAGTAGTACCCGGGACAGCTATGGCTACACCTTC.

The chain employs TRBV10-1 and TRBJ2-3, with D possibly TRBD2 on 6 matching bases. V lost 3 bases to trimming and J lost 0 bases, with 10 bases between them. CDR3 length equals 15 residues. Germline V lookup: CDR1 WNHNN, CDR2 SYGVQD (reference sequence). The CDR3: CASSDVGGSTDTQYF. The CDR3 nucleotides read TGCGCCAGCAGTGATGTTGGAGGGAGCACAGATACGCAGTATTTT.

The chain's CDR3 is CASIKQGAGEAFF. CDR3 nucleotide sequence: TGTGCCAGTATTAAACAGGGGGCTGGGGAAGCTTTCTTT. This chain links TRBV19 with TRBJ1-1; TRBD1 agrees at 9 bases. The germline CDR1 and CDR2 sequences are LNHDA and SQIVND (reference sequence). The junction had 8 bases not matched to a gene; V was cut back by 7 bases and J by 8 bases. The CDR3 length is 13 residues.

The genes are TRBV25-1 and TRBJ2-2, with 9 bases identical to TRBD2. CDR1 is MGHDK and CDR2 is SYGVNS in the germline V gene. The CDR3 runs 16 residues. The trim removed 5 bases at V and 0 bases at J, leaving 4 bases unmatched. CDR3 in amino acids: CASSLASGTNTGELFF. CDR3 in DNA: TGTGCCAGCAGTCTGGCTAGCGGGACGAACACCGGGGAGCTGTTTTTT.

V gene TRBV7-2 combines with J gene TRBJ2-3; TRBD2 matches 10 bases. J lost 1 base, V lost 1 base, and 5 bases had no gene match. Per the germline V gene, CDR1 is SGHTA and CDR2 is FQGNSA. CDR3 length: 17 amino acids. CDR3 in DNA: TGTGCCAGCAGCTTAGAGGTAGCGGGAGGCGGCACAGATACGCAGTATTTT. Protein: CASSLEVAGGGTDTQYF.

As concerns this clone: At one of its ends the junction is not consistent with the germline gene, which may arise from a read error. CDR3 protein: CNVVVPWGPNGAKNIQYF. Written as DNA, the CDR3 is TGCAACGTTGTTGTTCCTTGGGGCCCAAACGGAGCCAAAAACATTCAGTACTTC. The chain has TRBV29-1 and TRBJ2-4; maybe TRBD1 (5 bases). The CDR3 is 18 residues long. CDR1 and CDR2 (germline): SQVTM, ANQGSEA.

A single count supports this clone. This rearrangement joins TRBV10-3 to TRBJ2-3; 8 nucleotides line up with TRBD1. The CDR3 is 13 residues long. The germline V gene encodes CDR1 ENHRY and CDR2 SYGVKD. The junction had 10 bases not matched to a gene; V was cut back by 11 bases and J by 6 bases. The CDR3 sequence: CAVSGNRGDTQYF. CDR3 coding DNA: TGTGCCGTATCGGGGAACAGGGGGGATACGCAGTATTTT.

The chain recombines TRBV10-3 with TRBJ2-6, with 11 positions matching TRBD1. The CDR3 runs 19 residues. From germline, CDR1 is ENHRY and CDR2 SYGVKD. The ends lost 4 bases at V and 0 bases at J; junction bases unmatched: 8. CDR3 sequence: CAISGAPGQGVSGANVLTF. In DNA form, the CDR3 reads TGTGCCATCAGTGGGGCACCGGGACAGGGGGTCTCTGGGGCCAACGTCCTGACTTTC.

The chain is built from TRBV7-2 and TRBJ2-5; TRBD2 matches at 11 bases. CDR3 length: 16 residues. CDR1 is SGHTA and CDR2 is FQGNSA in the germline V gene. Unmatched junction bases numbered 7, after V lost 0 bases and J lost 7 bases. CDR3 DNA sequence: TGTGCCAGCAGCTTAGCGTTAGCGGGGGGGTCGTGGACCCAGTACTTC. Residues: CASSLALAGGSWTQYF.

This clone was picked up a small number of times. The rearrangement uses TRBV11-2 and TRBJ2-1; the match to TRBD2 covers 11 bases. The trim removed 1 base at V and 6 bases at J, leaving 5 bases unmatched. CDR3 length equals 16 residues. Germline-derived CDR1 and CDR2 are SGHAT and FQNNGV. CDR3 coding DNA: TGTGCCAGCAGCTTAGGGCTAGCGGGAGGATCCAATGAGCAGTTCTTC. This encodes CASSLGLAGGSNEQFF.

The V gene is TRBV13, the J gene TRBJ2-1; D gene ambiguous. This CDR3 comprises 14 residues. Germline V gene data show CDR1 as PRHDT and CDR2 as FYEKMQ (reference sequence). V shed 6 bases and J shed 3 bases, with 12 bases lying between them. For the CDR3, the DNA is TGTGCCAGCAGACCTGGCTTTTTCTACAATGAGCAGTTCTTC. Its translation: CASRPGFFYNEQFF.

V is TRBV5-1 and J is TRBJ2-7; 7 nucleotides match TRBD1. The trim removed 4 bases at V and 2 bases at J, leaving 6 bases unmatched. The CDR3 loop spans 14 amino acids. The V gene's germline CDR1 is SGHRS and CDR2 YFSETQ. In DNA, the CDR3 is TGCGCCAGCAGCGCACGACAGGGTGCCTACGAGCAGTACTTC. It translates to CASSARQGAYEQYF.

This clone was observed a few times. The J gene is TRBJ2-2, the V gene TRBV11-2, with 8 nucleotides matching TRBD1. V lost 4 bases to trimming and J lost 4 bases; unmatched junction nucleotides: 5. This CDR3 comprises 15 residues. Germline lookup yields CDR1 SGHAT and CDR2 FQNNGV. The CDR3 loop reads CASSWSGQATGELFF. The CDR3 DNA sequence: TGTGCCAGCAGCTGGTCGGGACAGGCCACCGGGGAGCTGTTTTTT.

CDR3 in DNA: TGTGCCAGCGGGCGGCGGGCCTCCTACGAGCAGTACTTC. Amino acid sequence: CASGRRASYEQYF. The V call is TRBV2, the J call TRBJ2-7, with a weak D call TRBD2 (5 bases). The CDR3 is made up of 13 amino acids. V gave up 8 bases and J gave up 0 bases, with 11 bases separating them. Germline values: CDR1 SNHLY, CDR2 FYNNEI.

The chain employs TRBV11-2 and TRBJ2-7; D is ambiguous. This CDR3 spans 13 amino acids. The ends were cut back, 3 bases at V and 0 bases at J, with 6 bases in the middle. Looked up from germline, CDR1 is SGHAT and CDR2 is FQNNGV. The CDR3 DNA follows: TGTGCCAGCAGCTTCCAATCCTCCTACGAGCAGTACTTC. As protein: CASSFQSSYEQYF.

The V and J genes are TRBV29-1 and TRBJ2-1; tentatively, D is TRBD2 (5 bases). The germline V gene has CDR1 SQVTM and CDR2 ANQGSEA. Trimming shortened V by 7 bases and J by 1 base, and 17 bases separated the two germline ends. The CDR3 spans 15 residues. CDR3 sequence reads: CSGASDWRSYNEQFF. The CDR3 nucleotides are TGCAGCGGGGCCTCGGACTGGAGATCCTACAATGAGCAGTTCTTC.

The gene calls are TRBV28 and TRBJ1-1, with D possibly TRBD1 on 5 matching bases. Trimming took off 3 bases at V and 5 bases at J, with 7 bases between the two ends. CDR3 length: 12 residues. Germline lookup yields CDR1 MDHEN and CDR2 SYDVKM. In DNA, the CDR3 is TGTGCCAGCAGTTTCGGGGGAACTGAAGCTTTCTTT. It translates to CASSFGGTEAFF.

V and J are TRBV10-2 and TRBJ2-7, with 8 bases fitting TRBD2. In germline, CDR1 is WSHSY, CDR2 SAAADI. The trim removed 7 bases at V and 0 bases at J, leaving 2 bases unmatched. The CDR3 is 13 amino acids. CDR3 loop: CASTGGASYEQYF. DNA of the CDR3: TGCGCCAGCACGGGGGGGGCCTCCTACGAGCAGTACTTC.

This sequence joins TRBV29-1 and TRBJ2-3; 8 bases map to TRBD1. The CDR3 spans 13 residues. Germline-derived CDR1 and CDR2 are SQVTM and ANQGSEA. The V gene end was trimmed by 4 bases and the J gene end by 6 bases; junction bases not matched to a gene: 6. The CDR3 is CSVVQGARDTQYF. The CDR3, as DNA: TGCAGCGTTGTGCAGGGGGCAAGGGATACGCAGTATTTT.

The chain uses TRBV6-6 and TRBJ2-5; 8 bases align to TRBD2. TRBJ2-7 matches the DNA end more closely, so the J call is doubtful. The CDR3 spans 14 residues. From germline, CDR1 is MNHNY and CDR2 SVGAGI (reference sequence). CDR3 region: CASRREAFSYEQYF. CDR3 in DNA: TGTGCCAGCAGGCGGGAGGCTTTTTCCTACGAGCAGTACTTC.

In its sample, this clone was seen a few times. V is TRBV29-1 and J is TRBJ1-1, with D perhaps matching TRBD1 (6 bases). The CDR3 length is 13 residues. The V gene lost 6 bases and the J gene lost 0 bases, with 11 bases spanning the gap. Germline V gives CDR1 SQVTM, CDR2 ANQGSEA. The CDR3 DNA is TGCAGCGTGACCGGGACATTGAACACTGAAGCTTTCTTT. This encodes CSVTGTLNTEAFF. Supplemented by reference TRBV29-1 and TRBJ1-1, the full variable domain reads SAVISQKPSRDICQRGTSLTIQCQVDSQVTMMFWYRQQPGQSLTLIATANQGSEATYESGFVIDKFPISRPNLTFSTLTVSNMSPEDSSIYLCSVTGTLNTEAFFGQGTRLTVV.

V is TRBV7-9 and J is TRBJ2-3; possibly TRBD1 for D (5 bases). V was clipped by 2 bases and J by 6 bases, with 15 bases between them. The length of the CDR3 is 15 residues. Per the germline V gene, CDR1 is SEHNR and CDR2 is FQNEAQ (reference sequence). This CDR3 is CASSLIPGARDTQYF. CDR3 DNA sequence: TGTGCCAGCAGCTTAATCCCTGGGGCGAGGGATACGCAGTATTTT.

This clone has only a few counts. The V and J genes are TRBV27 and TRBJ2-5; D possibly corresponds to TRBD1 (7 bases). The CDR3 spans 14 residues. V was pared by 6 bases and J by 4 bases, with 15 bases between. CDR1 MNHEY and CDR2 SMNVEV come from the germline V gene (reference sequence). Here the CDR3 reads CASSFNQGGETQYF. In DNA, the CDR3 is TGTGCCAGCAGCTTCAACCAGGGGGGAGAGACCCAGTACTTC.